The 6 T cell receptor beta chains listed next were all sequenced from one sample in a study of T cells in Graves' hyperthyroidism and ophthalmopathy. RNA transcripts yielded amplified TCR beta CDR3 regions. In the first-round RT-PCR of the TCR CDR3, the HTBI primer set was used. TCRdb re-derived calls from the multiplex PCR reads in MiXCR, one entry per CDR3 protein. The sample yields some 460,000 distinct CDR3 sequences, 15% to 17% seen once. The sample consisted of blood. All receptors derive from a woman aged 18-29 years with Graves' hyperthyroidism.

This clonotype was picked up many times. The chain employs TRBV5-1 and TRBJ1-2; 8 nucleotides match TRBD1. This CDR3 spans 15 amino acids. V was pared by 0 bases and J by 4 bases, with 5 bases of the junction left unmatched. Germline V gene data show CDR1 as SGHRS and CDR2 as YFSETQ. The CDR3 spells CASSLGQGPVYGYTF. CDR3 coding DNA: TGCGCCAGCAGCTTGGGACAGGGGCCGGTCTATGGCTACACCTTC.

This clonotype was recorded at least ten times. The CDR3 sequence is CSARDIGDQGAGTEAFF. The CDR3 region has the DNA TGCAGTGCTAGAGACATCGGGGACCAAGGGGCAGGTACTGAAGCTTTCTTT. The chain joins TRBV20-1 to TRBJ1-1, with D perhaps TRBD1 (5 bases). The CDR3 is made up of 17 amino acids. V lost 0 bases and J lost 5, with 22 bases in between. Looked up from germline, CDR1 is DFQATT and CDR2 is SNEGSKA (reference sequence).

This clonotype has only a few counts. CDR3 in amino acids: CASSRVGSGNTIYF. The CDR3 DNA is TGTGCCAGCAGCCGGGTAGGCTCTGGAAACACCATATATTTT. The chain uses TRBV6-1 and TRBJ1-3; D unresolved. The germline V and J ends were trimmed by 6 bases and 0 bases, with 9 bases remaining between them. The CDR3 is 14 amino acids. CDR1 is MNHNS, CDR2 SASEGT, per germline.

The CDR3, as DNA: TGTGCCAGCAGACTTCGAGAACTCCGGACTGAAGCTTTCTTT. Its protein is CASRLRELRTEAFF. The chain combines TRBV7-9 with TRBJ1-1; D is unresolved. CDR1 and CDR2 from the germline V gene are SEHNR and FQNEAQ (reference sequence). The length of the CDR3 is 14 residues. V lost 6 bases to trimming and J lost 5 bases, with 16 bases between them.

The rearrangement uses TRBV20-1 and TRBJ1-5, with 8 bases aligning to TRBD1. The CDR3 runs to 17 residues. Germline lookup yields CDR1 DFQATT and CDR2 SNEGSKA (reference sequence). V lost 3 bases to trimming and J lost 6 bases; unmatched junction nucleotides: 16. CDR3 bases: TGCAGTGCTAGGCGAACCCCGGGACAGGCGTTCAGTCAGCCCCAGCATTTT. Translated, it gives CSARRTPGQAFSQPQHF.

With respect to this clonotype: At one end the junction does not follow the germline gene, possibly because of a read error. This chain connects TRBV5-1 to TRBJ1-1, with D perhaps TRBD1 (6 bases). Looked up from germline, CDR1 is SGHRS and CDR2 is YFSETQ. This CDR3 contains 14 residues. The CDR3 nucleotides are TGCGCCAGCAGCTTAGGACAGTTGAACGCTGAAGCTTTCTTT. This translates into CASSLGQLNAEAFF.